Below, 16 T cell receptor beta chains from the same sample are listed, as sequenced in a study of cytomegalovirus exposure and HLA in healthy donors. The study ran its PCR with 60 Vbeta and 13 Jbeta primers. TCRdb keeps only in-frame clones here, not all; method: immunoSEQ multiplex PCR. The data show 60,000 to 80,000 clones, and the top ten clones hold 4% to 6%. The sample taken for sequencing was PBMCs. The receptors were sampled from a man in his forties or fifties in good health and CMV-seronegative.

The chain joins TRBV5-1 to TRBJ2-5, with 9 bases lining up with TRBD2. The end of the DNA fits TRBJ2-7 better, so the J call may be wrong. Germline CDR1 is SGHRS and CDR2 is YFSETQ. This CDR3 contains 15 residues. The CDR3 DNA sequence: TGCGCCAGCAGCTTGGATAGCGGGAGTTTCAACGAGCAGTACTTC. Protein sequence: CASSLDSGSFNEQYF.

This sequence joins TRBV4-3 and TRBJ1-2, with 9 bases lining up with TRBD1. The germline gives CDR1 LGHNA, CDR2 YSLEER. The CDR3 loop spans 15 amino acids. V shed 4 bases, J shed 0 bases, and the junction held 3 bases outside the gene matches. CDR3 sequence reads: CASSPRTGANYGYTF. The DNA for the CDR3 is TGCGCCAGCAGCCCCCGGACAGGGGCTAACTATGGCTACACCTTC.

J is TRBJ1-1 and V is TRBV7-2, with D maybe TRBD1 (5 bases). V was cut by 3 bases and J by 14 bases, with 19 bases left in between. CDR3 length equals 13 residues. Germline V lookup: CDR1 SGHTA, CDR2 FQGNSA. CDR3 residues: CASSLTRDPHCFF. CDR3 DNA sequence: TGTGCCAGCAGCTTGACGCGGGACCCACATTGCTTCTTT.

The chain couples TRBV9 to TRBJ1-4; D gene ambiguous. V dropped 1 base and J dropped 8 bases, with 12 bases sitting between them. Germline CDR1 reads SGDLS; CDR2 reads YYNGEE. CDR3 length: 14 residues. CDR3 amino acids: CASSVSLLGEKLFF. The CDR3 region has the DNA TGTGCCAGCAGCGTATCATTGTTGGGCGAAAAACTGTTTTTT.

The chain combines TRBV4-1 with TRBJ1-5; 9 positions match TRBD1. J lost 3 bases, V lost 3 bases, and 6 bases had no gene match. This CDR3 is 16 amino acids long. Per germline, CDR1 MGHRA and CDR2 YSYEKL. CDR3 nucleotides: TGCGCCAGCAGCCAGGGACAGGGAACGGCCAATCAGCCCCAGCATTTT. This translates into CASSQGQGTANQPQHF.

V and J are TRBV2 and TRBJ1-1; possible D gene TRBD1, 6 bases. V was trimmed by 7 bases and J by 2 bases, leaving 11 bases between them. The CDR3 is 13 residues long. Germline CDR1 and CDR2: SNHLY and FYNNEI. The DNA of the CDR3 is TGTGCCAGCAACCCACAGGGTAACACTGAAGCTTTCTTT. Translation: CASNPQGNTEAFF. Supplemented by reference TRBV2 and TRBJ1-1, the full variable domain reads EPEVTQTPSHQVTQMGQEVILRCVPISNHLYFYWYRQILGQKVEFLVSFYNNEISEKSEIFDDQFSVERPDGSNFTLKIRSTKLEDSAMYFCASNPQGNTEAFFGQGTRLTVV.

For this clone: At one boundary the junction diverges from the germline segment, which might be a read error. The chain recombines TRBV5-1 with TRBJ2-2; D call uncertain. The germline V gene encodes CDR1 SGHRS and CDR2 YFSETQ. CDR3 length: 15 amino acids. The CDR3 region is CASRLTLRRAGELFF. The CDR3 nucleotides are TGCGCCAGCCGCTTGACCCTACGCCGGGCCGGGGAGCTGTTTTTT. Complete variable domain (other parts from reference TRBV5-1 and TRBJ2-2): KAGVTQTPRYLIKTRGQQVTLSCSPISGHRSVSWYQQTPGQGLQFLFEYFSETQRNKGNFPGRFSGRQFSNSRSEMNVSTLELGDSALYLCASRLTLRRAGELFFGEGSRLTVL.

In nucleotides, the CDR3 is TGCGCCAGCAGCCAAGAATTGGGGCAAAATCAGCCCCAGCATTTT. The encoded protein is CASSQELGQNQPQHF. V and J are TRBV4-3 and TRBJ1-5; possible D gene TRBD1, 5 bases. V lost 0 bases and J 4 bases, leaving 10 bases between the germline ends. In germline, CDR1 is LGHNA, CDR2 YSLEER. CDR3 size: 15 residues.

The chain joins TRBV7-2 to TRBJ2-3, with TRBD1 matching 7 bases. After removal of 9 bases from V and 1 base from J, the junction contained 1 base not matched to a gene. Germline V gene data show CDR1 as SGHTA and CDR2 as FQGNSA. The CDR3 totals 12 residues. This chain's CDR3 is CASGQGTDTQYF. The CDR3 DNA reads TGTGCCAGTGGACAGGGCACAGATACGCAGTATTTT. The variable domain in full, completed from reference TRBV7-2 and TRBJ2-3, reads GAGVSQSPSNKVTEKGKDVELRCDPISGHTALYWYRQSLGQGLEFLIYFQGNSAPDKSGLPSDRFSAERTGGSVSTLTIQRTQQEDSAVYLCASGQGTDTQYFGPGTRLTVL.

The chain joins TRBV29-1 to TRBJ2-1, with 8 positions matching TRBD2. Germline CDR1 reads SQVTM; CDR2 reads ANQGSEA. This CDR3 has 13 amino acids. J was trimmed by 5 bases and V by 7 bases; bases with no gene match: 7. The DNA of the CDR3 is TGCAGCGGAGAGCGGGGGCGCAACAATGAGCAGTTCTTC. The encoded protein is CSGERGRNNEQFF.

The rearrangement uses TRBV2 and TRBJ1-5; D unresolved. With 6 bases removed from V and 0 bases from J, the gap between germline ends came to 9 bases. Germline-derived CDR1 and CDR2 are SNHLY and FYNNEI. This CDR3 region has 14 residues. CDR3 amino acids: CASSTENSNQPQHF. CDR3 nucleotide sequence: TGTGCCAGCAGCACAGAAAATAGCAATCAGCCCCAGCATTTT.

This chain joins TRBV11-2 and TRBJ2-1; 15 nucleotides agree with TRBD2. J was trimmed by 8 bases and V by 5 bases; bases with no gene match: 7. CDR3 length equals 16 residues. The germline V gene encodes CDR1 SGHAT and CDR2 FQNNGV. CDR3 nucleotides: TGTGCCAGCAGCATGGGACTAGCGGGGGGAGTAGATGAGCAGTTCTTC. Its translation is CASSMGLAGGVDEQFF.

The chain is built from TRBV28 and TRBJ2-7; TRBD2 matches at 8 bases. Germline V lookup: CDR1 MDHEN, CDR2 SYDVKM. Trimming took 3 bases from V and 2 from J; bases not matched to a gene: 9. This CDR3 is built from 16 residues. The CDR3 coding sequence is TGTGCCAGCAGTTTTACGCTAGCGGGCCTTACCTACGAGCAGTACTTC. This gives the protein CASSFTLAGLTYEQYF. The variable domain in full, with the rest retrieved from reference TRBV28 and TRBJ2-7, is DVKVTQSSRYLVKRTGEKVFLECVQDMDHENMFWYRQDPGLGLRLIYFSYDVKMKEKGDIPEGYSVSREKKERFSLILESASTNQTSMYLCASSFTLAGLTYEQYFGPGTRLTVT.

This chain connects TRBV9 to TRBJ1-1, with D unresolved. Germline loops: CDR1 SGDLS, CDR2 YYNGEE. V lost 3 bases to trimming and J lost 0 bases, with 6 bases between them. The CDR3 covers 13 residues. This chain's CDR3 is CASSATVNTEAFF. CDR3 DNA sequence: TGTGCCAGCAGCGCTACAGTGAACACTGAAGCTTTCTTT.

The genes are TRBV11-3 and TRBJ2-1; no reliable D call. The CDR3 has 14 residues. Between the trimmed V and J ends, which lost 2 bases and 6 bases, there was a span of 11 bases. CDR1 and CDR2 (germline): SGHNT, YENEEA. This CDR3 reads CASSLLRSSNEQFF. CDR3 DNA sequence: TGTGCCAGCAGCTTACTCCGGAGTAGCAATGAGCAGTTCTTC.

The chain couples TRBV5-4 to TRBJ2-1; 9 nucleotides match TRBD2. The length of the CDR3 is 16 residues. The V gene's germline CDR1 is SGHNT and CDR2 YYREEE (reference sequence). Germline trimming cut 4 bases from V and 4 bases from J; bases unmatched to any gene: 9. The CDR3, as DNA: TGTGCCAGCAGCACCATAGCGGGGGAGGATTACAATGAGCAGTTCTTC. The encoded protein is CASSTIAGEDYNEQFF.